This is a list of T cell receptor beta chains from one sample in a study of T cell responses to AZD1222 COVID-19 vaccine. Assay: immunoSEQ multiplex PCR; the TCRdb copy retains only in-frame clones and omits some. In the table there are about 59,000 clones, 65% to 85% of which are singletons. The specimen was peripheral blood, collected on day 0 of AZD1222 vaccination. These receptors all come from an adult in good health. CDR3s include the opening cysteine and the closing phenylalanine or tryptophan. Fields, in order: V gene, J gene, D gene, clone size, CDR3 length, CDR3 DNA, CDR3 protein. D genes are given only for firm matches. Clone size is shown for a subset of rows, as once, few, many or a class of expanded clone.

>TRBV28|TRBJ2-7|-|-|12
TGTGCCAGCAGCAGCATAGACTACGAGCAGTACTTC
CASSSIDYEQYF
>TRBV7-2|TRBJ2-2|-|-|16
TGTGCCAGCAGATTATTGTTGGGTGGAGTACCGGGGGAGCTGTTTTTT
CASRLLLGGVPGELFF
>TRBV6-4|TRBJ1-1|TRBD1|-|16
TGTGCCAGCAGGCGGACAGGGGCAATTGGGAACACTGAAGCTTTCTTT
CASRRTGAIGNTEAFF
>TRBV10-3|TRBJ2-3|-|-|15
TGTGCCATCAGTGACCGACCCGCGAGCACAGATACGCAGTATTTT
CAISDRPASTDTQYF
>TRBV11-2|TRBJ2-5|-|few|13
TGTGCCAGCAGCTTACAGCTCTCAGAGACCCAGTACTTC
CASSLQLSETQYF
>TRBV2|TRBJ1-6|-|-|15
TGTGCCAGCAGTGAACTGGACACGGCGAATTCACCCCTCCACTTT
CASSELDTANSPLHF
>TRBV12-3/TRBV12-4|TRBJ1-2|-|-|12
TGTGCCAGCAGTCAGGACCGTGATGGCTACACCTTC
CASSQDRDGYTF
>TRBV27|TRBJ1-3|TRBD1|-|19
TGTGCCAGCACCTTCAATAGGACAGGGGGCTTATTCTCTGGAAACACCATATATTTT
CASTFNRTGGLFSGNTIYF
>TRBV30|TRBJ1-1|-|-|13
TGTGCCTGGACCCGGGACCGCCCTCTCTCGGCTTTCTTT
CAWTRDRPLSAFF
>TRBV6-4|TRBJ1-1|-|-|14
TGTGCCAGCAGTGACGAGGGCACCAGCACTGAAGCTTTCTTT
CASSDEGTSTEAFF
>TRBV11-2|TRBJ2-7|-|-|13
TGTGCCAGCAGTAACACCATCTCCTACGAGCAGTACTTC
CASSNTISYEQYF
>TRBV19|TRBJ2-1|-|-|14
TGTGCCAGTAGTATTTTCGTCCAATCCTATGAGCAGTTCTTC
CASSIFVQSYEQFF
>TRBV20-1|TRBJ1-4|-|-|8
TGCAGTGCTCTCAATGTGTTTTTT
CSALNVFF
>TRBV6-6|TRBJ1-5|-|-|17
TGTGCCAGCAGTCCGGCAGTGTCGGGTGAGGCCAATCAGCCCCAGCATTTT
CASSPAVSGEANQPQHF
>TRBV19|TRBJ2-3|-|-|13
TGTGCCAGTAGTATGGGCTACACAGATACGCAGTATTTT
CASSMGYTDTQYF
>TRBV27|TRBJ1-6|-|-|12
TGTGCCAGCAAAGGTGTTGGTTCACCCCTCCACTTT
CASKGVGSPLHF
>TRBV6-4|TRBJ2-1|-|-|15
TGTGCCAGCAGTGCTCAACACGGAGGATCCAATGAGCAGTTCTTC
CASSAQHGGSNEQFF
>TRBV5-5|TRBJ2-7|-|once|11
TGTGCCAGCAGCTTGGGTTACGAGCAGTACTTC
CASSLGYEQYF
>TRBV18|TRBJ1-6|-|-|15
TGTGCCAGCTCACCACCCCAGGGGCTCGGATCACCCCTCCACTTT
CASSPPQGLGSPLHF
>TRBV19|TRBJ1-5|-|few|15
TGTGCCAGTAGTAACGGGGCAGGGCTGAATCAGCCCCAGCATTTT
CASSNGAGLNQPQHF
>TRBV3-1/TRBV3-2|TRBJ2-5|-|-|13
TGTGCCAGCAGCCAAGATTCTGGGCGGGCCCAGTACTTC
CASSQDSGRAQYF
>TRBV5-1|TRBJ1-2|-|-|16
TGCGCCAGCAGCTTGGACAGGGAGAGGGGGAACTATGGCTACACCTTC
CASSLDRERGNYGYTF
>TRBV6-4|TRBJ1-5|-|few|14
TGTGCCAGCAGTGACGCGGGAGGCAATCAGCCCCAGCATTTT
CASSDAGGNQPQHF
>TRBV5-1|TRBJ2-2|TRBD1|-|15
TGCGCCAGCAGCTTATCAGGGGGCAGGGCCGGGGAGCTGTTTTTT
CASSLSGGRAGELFF
>TRBV7-9|TRBJ2-5|-|-|15
TGTGCCAGCAGCTTCCAGGGGAGGCCCTTAGAGACCCAGTACTTC
CASSFQGRPLETQYF
>TRBV2|TRBJ1-5|-|-|15
TGTGCCAGCAGCCAAGGGAGCTATAGCAATCAGCCCCAGCATTTT
CASSQGSYSNQPQHF
>TRBV6-1|TRBJ1-2|TRBD1|-|15
TGTGCCAGCAGTGAAGGGACAGGGGAATTTTGGGGCTACACCTTC
CASSEGTGEFWGYTF
>TRBV2|TRBJ1-5|-|-|15
TGTGCCAGCAGGATGGGATTTTCAGTCAATCAGCCCCAGCATTTT
CASRMGFSVNQPQHF
>TRBV5-1|TRBJ2-7|-|-|13
TGCGCCAGCAGCTTGGGGATGAGGGTCGAGCAGTACTTC
CASSLGMRVEQYF
>TRBV7-2|TRBJ2-7|-|-|14
TGTGCCAGCAGCTTACCACCCCTCACGAGCGAGCAGTACTTC
CASSLPPLTSEQYF
>TRBV7-9|TRBJ1-1|-|-|15
TGTGCCAGCAGCTTAATTATCGGGGTGAACACTGAAGCTTTCTTT
CASSLIIGVNTEAFF
>TRBV10-1|TRBJ1-3|-|-|13
TGCGCCAGCAGTAGGGACTCTGGAAACACCATATATTTT
CASSRDSGNTIYF
>TRBV4-2|TRBJ1-4|-|-|14
TGTGCCAGCGGTTCCGGGAGAACTAATGAAAAACTGTTTTTT
CASGSGRTNEKLFF
>TRBV4-2|TRBJ2-2|-|-|17
TGTGCCAGCAGCCCAGCCCTAGAGCAGGGGCTCACCGGGGAGCTGTTTTTT
CASSPALEQGLTGELFF
>TRBV7-8|TRBJ2-2|-|-|13
TGTGCCAGCAGCCCAAATACCTACGGGGAGCTGTTTTTT
CASSPNTYGELFF
>TRBV19|TRBJ2-7|-|-|16
TGTGCCAGTAGTATCCTGACAGGAGCCTCCTTTTACGAGCAGTACTTC
CASSILTGASFYEQYF
>TRBV4-2|TRBJ2-7|-|-|14
TGTGCCAGCAGCCGTGCGGGGAGCTCCTACGAGCAGTACTTC
CASSRAGSSYEQYF
>TRBV4-2|TRBJ2-5|-|-|15
TGTGCCAGCAGCCAAGCGGGGGGCCCTCAAGAGACCCAGTACTTC
CASSQAGGPQETQYF
>TRBV4-2|TRBJ1-1|-|-|14
TGTGCCAGCAGCCAAGACGAGGGGAACACTGAAGCTTTCTTT
CASSQDEGNTEAFF
>TRBV14|TRBJ1-1|-|-|17
TGTGCCAGCAGCCCCAACCCACCCGGGGGATTGAACACTGAAGCTTTCTTT
CASSPNPPGGLNTEAFF
>TRBV2|TRBJ2-2|-|-|14
TGTGCCAGCAGTGGGGTATTACGGACCGGGGAGCTGTTTTTT
CASSGVLRTGELFF
>TRBV19|TRBJ1-6|-|-|14
TGTGCCAGTAGAAAGGACCTAAGGGGGTCACCCCTCCACTTT
CASRKDLRGSPLHF
>TRBV3-1/TRBV3-2|TRBJ2-7|-|-|12
TGTGCCAGCAGCCAAGATGGACGGACAATGTACTTC
CASSQDGRTMYF
>TRBV5-8|TRBJ1-6|TRBD1|-|15
TGTGCCAGCACCTTCCTGACAGGGGGCTATTCACCCCTCCACTTT
CASTFLTGGYSPLHF
>TRBV5-1|TRBJ2-5|TRBD2|-|15
TGCGCCAGCAGCTCCGGGGGGGCGCCGCAAGAGACCCAGTACTTC
CASSSGGAPQETQYF
>TRBV3-1/TRBV3-2|TRBJ2-5|-|once|14
TGTGCCAGCAGCCAAGATTCCAGGGTTGGGACCCAGTACTTC
CASSQDSRVGTQYF
>TRBV2|TRBJ1-5|-|-|14
TGTGCCAGCGAACAGGATAATAGCAATCAGCCCCAGCATTTT
CASEQDNSNQPQHF
>TRBV28|TRBJ2-7|TRBD1|-|15
TGTGCCAGCAGTTTGACCGGGACAGGGCGGTACGAGCAGTACTTC
CASSLTGTGRYEQYF
>TRBV7-2|TRBJ2-7|-|-|14
TGTGCCAGCAGCTTAGCGAAAATAAACTACGAGCAGTACTTC
CASSLAKINYEQYF
>TRBV10-3|TRBJ2-1|-|-|13
TGTGCCATCAAGGCGGAGAACTACAATGAGCAGTTCTTC
CAIKAENYNEQFF
>TRBV5-1|TRBJ2-2|-|-|13
TGCGCCAGCAGCCCCGGAGGGGTGGGGGAGCTGTTTTTT
CASSPGGVGELFF